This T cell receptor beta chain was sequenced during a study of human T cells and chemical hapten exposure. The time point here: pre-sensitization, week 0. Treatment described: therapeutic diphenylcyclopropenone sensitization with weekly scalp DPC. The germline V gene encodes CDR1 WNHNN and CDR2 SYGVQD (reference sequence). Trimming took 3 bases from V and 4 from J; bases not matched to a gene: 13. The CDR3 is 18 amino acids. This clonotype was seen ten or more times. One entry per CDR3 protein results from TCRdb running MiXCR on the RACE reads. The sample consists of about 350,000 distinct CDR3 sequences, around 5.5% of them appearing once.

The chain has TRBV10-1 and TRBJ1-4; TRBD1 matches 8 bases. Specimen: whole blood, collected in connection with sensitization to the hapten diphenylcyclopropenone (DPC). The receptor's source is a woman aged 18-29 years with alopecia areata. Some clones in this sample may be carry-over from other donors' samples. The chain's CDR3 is CASSEAGQGFSHNEKLFF. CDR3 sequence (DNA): TGCGCCAGCAGTGAAGCCGGACAGGGTTTTTCTCATAATGAAAAACTGTTTTTT.